The present TCR beta chain was sequenced within a study of cytomegalovirus exposure and HLA in healthy donors. The study's findings and limits: When presence/absence was analysed, sequencing depth was taken to be roughly uniform across donors.

This clone was recorded once. Its antigen remains unknown. Germline CDR1 reads SGHNT; CDR2 reads YENEEA. The CDR3 covers 15 residues. V lost 1 base, J lost 0 bases, and 9 bases lay in between. PCR primers comprised 60 Vbeta and 13 Jbeta primers. Assay used: immunoSEQ multiplex PCR; TCRdb lists only in-frame clones, some missing. This sample yields 200,000 to 250,000 clones, of which roughly 80% are seen a single time; 2.9% belongs to the top ten. The material sequenced was PBMCs. The J gene is TRBJ2-5, the V gene TRBV11-3; D is possibly TRBD2 (5 bases). This sequence originates from a man aged 30 to 45 in good health and CMV-seronegative. In DNA, the CDR3 is TGTGCCAGCAGCTTAGGAGGGATGTACCAAGAGACCCAGTACTTC. This encodes CASSLGGMYQETQYF.